This is a list of T cell receptor beta chains from one sample in a study of beta chain features in type 1 diabetes. Using immunoSEQ multiplex PCR, the repertoire was profiled, and TCRdb retains in-frame clones only, with some absent. Counted here are over 40,000 clones, roughly 70% occurring once; the ten biggest clones make up roughly 2.2%. Sequencing was performed on Tregs from blood. The receptors stem from a woman aged 18 to 35 with type 1 diabetes. CDR3s include the opening cysteine and the closing phenylalanine or tryptophan. The D gene is left open where the match is weak. Some rows have no size entry. The others give once, few or many, or a class for an expanded clone.

>TRBV5-4|TRBJ2-5|.|12|.
CASSPSWETQYF
TGTGCCAGCAGCCCGAGTTGGGAGACCCAGTACTTC
>TRBV5-1|TRBJ2-4|.|17|TRBD1
CASSQSRTGGRVDIQYF
TGCGCCAGCAGCCAGTCGCGGACAGGGGGGAGGGTGGACATTCAGTACTTC
>TRBV7-2|TRBJ2-5|few|14|.
CASSLGTVQETQYF
TGTGCCAGCAGCTTGGGGACTGTCCAAGAGACCCAGTACTTC
>TRBV7-2|TRBJ2-1|.|15|.
CASSRLAPSYNEQFF
TGTGCCAGCAGCCGTCTAGCACCTTCCTACAATGAGCAGTTCTTC
>TRBV29-1|TRBJ1-5|few|12|TRBD1
CSVGQGRQPQHF
TGCAGCGTCGGACAGGGTAGGCAGCCCCAGCATTTT
>TRBV6-5|TRBJ2-7|.|14|TRBD2
CASRLAGANYEQYF
TGTGCCAGCCGACTAGCGGGGGCCAACTACGAGCAGTACTTC
>TRBV20-1|TRBJ2-1|.|10|.
CSAPTNEQFF
TGCAGTGCTCCAACTAATGAGCAGTTCTTC
>TRBV5-1|TRBJ1-6|.|15|TRBD1
CASSLRQGGNSPLHF
TGCGCCAGCAGCTTAAGACAGGGCGGGAATTCACCCCTCCACTTT
>TRBV7-2|TRBJ1-5|.|13|.
CASSPEQGQPQHF
TGTGCCAGCAGCCCAGAACAGGGTCAGCCCCAGCATTTT
>TRBV5-1|TRBJ1-3|.|16|.
CASSLAPTGSGNTIYF
TGCGCCAGCAGCTTGGCTCCGACGGGCTCTGGAAACACCATATATTTT
>TRBV5-5|TRBJ1-2|.|13|.
CASSLGPGYGYTF
TGTGCCAGCAGCTTGGGGCCAGGCTATGGCTACACCTTC